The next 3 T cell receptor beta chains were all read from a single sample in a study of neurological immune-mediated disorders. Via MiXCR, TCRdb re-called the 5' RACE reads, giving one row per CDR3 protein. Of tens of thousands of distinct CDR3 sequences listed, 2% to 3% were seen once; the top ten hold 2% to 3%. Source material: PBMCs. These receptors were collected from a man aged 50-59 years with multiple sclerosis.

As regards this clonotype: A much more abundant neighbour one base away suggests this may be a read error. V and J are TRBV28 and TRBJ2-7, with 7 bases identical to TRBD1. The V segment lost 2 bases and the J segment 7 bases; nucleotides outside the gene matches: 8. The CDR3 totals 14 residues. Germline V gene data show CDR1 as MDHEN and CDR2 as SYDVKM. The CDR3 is CASSLPKGAGEQYF. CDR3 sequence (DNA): TGTGCCAGCAGTTTACCCAAGGGGGCGGGTGAGCAGTACTTC.

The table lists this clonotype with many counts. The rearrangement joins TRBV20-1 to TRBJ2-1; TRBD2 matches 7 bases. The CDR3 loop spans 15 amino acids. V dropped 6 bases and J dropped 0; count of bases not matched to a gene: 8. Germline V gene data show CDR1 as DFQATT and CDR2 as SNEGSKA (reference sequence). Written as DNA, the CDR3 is TGCAGTGCCGGGCTGGGGGGGAGCTCCTACAATGAGCAGTTCTTC. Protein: CSAGLGGSSYNEQFF.

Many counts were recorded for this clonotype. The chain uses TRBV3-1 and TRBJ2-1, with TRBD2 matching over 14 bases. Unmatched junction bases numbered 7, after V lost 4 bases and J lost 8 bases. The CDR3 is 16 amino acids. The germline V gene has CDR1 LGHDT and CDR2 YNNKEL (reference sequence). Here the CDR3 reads CASSPRLAGGHYEQFF. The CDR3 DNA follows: TGTGCCAGCAGCCCTCGACTAGCGGGGGGGCACTATGAGCAGTTCTTC.